This TCR beta chain was recovered during a study of monozygotic twins with inflammatory bowel disease. General study findings and limits: People with IBD had fewer clonotypes in common with others than healthy twins did, especially with disease activity.

As concerns this clonotype: Its antigen is unknown.

This CDR3 region has 13 residues. From germline, CDR1 is KGHSH and CDR2 LQKENI. cDNA synthesis was performed in eight separate reactions for each sample. Both the TCRalpha cDNA and the TCRbeta cDNA were taken through two nested PCRs, lasting approximately 16 and 10 cycles. TCRdb reanalyzed the 5' RACE reads, giving one entry per CDR3 protein sequence and no DNA. Across 350,000 to 550,000 distinct CDR3 sequences, the top ten clones capture about 2.6% of the sample. This TCR came from a human donor with ulcerative colitis or Crohn's disease, or a healthy co-twin of an affected twin (not recorded which). The chain employs TRBV18 and TRBJ2-1; TCRdb designates TRBD1, a call that cannot be tested without DNA. Sequencing input: blood. The CDR3 is CASTLQGTGEQFF.